This T cell receptor (beta chain) was documented in a study of blood T cell repertoires in COVID-19 (dated by TCRdb to about 2020). Notes on the research overall: Collaborator samples came from the United States, Italy and Spain and covered acute and convalescent phases of COVID-19. Subjects who had been exposed to COVID-19, were actively infected with it, or had recovered from it provided the deeply sampled blood TCRbeta repertoires that made up the dataset. Samples were obtained from the ongoing ImmuneRACE study (first 160 participants) and from 1,200 or so subjects provided by 6 global collaborators. Sample metadata almost always included a de-identified subject ID, COVID-19 status, age in years and sex. A freely available public database, intended as a resource for researchers studying the immune response to SARS-CoV-2, is where the repertoires were released. Where available, HLA class I and class II types were taken from metadata supplied by the sample provider and were not determined by assay-based typing. The material from the prospective study consisted of cDNA or gDNA derived from T cells, B-cell-depleted T cells, or PBMCs. Study-wide conclusions, independent of this receptor: How much clinical and demographic metadata was included differed by source and by participant, and the metadata was provided uncurated.

As to this clone: It has no known antigen specificity. Nothing much larger sits one base from this clone, and base qualities are not available.

The immunoSEQ Assay, a bias-controlled multiplex PCR, was used to amplify TCRbeta CDR3 regions from genomic DNA. Per the original workflow: The number of nucleated cells in each sample was estimated from the amplification of reference gene primers within the assay. Sequence reads were collapsed and filtered to measure the absolute abundance of every unique TCRbeta CDR3 rearrangement. Productive Simpson clonality was computed per sample as the square root of Simpson's diversity index over productive rearrangements. TCRdb holds this immuneACCESS table with in-frame rearrangements only. Some clones are missing; in checked studies, unresolved V genes explain under half, and the rest has no known cause. The V and J calls and clone size are taken from that table; D and trimming were inferred from the DNA. The sample table lists roughly 90,000 clones, around 87% of them with a count of one. The ten biggest clones cover 5.1% of the sample.

Collaborating institutions collected whole blood in K2EDTA tubes following their own protocols. For TCRbeta analysis, collaborators shipped samples in one of three forms: frozen whole blood, isolated PBMCs, or DNA extracted from either of those sample types. The CDR3 runs 16 residues from the cysteine to the phenylalanine. Only the CDR3 portion is preserved as DNA: 48 bases, with reading frame beginning at the first base. The sequenced sample consisted of peripheral blood. This sequence was found in a man between 40 and 49 years old with acute or convalescent COVID-19. The rearrangement joined TRBV21-1 to TRBJ1-3. TRBV21-1 counts as a pseudogene. The CDR3 has the sequence CASSRRLPWTGNTIYF. The nucleotide sequence reads as follows: TGTGCCAGCAGCCGACGACTCCCCTGGACTGGAAACACCATATATTTT.